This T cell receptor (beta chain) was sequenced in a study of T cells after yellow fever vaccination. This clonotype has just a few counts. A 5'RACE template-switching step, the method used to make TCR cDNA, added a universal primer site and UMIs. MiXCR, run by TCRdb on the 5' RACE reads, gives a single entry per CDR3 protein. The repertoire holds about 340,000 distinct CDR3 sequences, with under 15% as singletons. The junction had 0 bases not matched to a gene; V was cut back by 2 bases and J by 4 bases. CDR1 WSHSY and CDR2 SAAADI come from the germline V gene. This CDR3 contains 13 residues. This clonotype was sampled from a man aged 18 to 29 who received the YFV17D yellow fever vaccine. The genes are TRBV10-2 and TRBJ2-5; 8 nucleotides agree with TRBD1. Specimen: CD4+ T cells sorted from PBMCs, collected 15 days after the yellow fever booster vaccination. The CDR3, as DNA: TGCGCCAGCAGTGAGACAGGGGGAGAGACCCAGTACTTC. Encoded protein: CASSETGGETQYF.